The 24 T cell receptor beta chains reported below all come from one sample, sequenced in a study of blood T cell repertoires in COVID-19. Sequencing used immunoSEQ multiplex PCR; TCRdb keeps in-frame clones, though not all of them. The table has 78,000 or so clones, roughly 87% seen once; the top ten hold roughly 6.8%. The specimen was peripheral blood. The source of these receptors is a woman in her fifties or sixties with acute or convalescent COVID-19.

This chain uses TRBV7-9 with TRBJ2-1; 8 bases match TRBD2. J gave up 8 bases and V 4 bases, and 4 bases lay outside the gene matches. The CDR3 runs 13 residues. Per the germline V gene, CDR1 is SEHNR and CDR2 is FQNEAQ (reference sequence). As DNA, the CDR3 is TGTGCCAGCAGCTGGGCGGGAGGTGATGAGCAGTTCTTC. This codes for CASSWAGGDEQFF.

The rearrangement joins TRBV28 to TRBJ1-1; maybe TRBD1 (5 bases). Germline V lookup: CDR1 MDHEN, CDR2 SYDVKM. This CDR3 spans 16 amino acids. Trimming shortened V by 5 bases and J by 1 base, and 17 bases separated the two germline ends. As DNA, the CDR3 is TGTGCCAGCAGTCCCTGGGCAGGCGGGGGGAACACTGAAGCTTTCTTT. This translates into CASSPWAGGGNTEAFF.

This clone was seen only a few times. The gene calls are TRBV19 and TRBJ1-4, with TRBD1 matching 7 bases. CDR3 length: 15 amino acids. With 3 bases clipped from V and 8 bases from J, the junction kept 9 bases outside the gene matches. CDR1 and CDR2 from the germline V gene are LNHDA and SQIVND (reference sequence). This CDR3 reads CASSIRQGSGEKLFF. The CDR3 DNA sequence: TGTGCCAGTAGTATCCGACAGGGCTCAGGAGAAAAACTGTTTTTT. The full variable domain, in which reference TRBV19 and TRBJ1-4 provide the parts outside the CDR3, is DGGITQSPKYLFRKEGQNVTLSCEQNLNHDAMYWYRQDPGQGLRLIYYSQIVNDFQKGDIAEGYSVSREKKESFPLTVTSAQKNPTAFYLCASSIRQGSGEKLFFGSGTQLSVL.

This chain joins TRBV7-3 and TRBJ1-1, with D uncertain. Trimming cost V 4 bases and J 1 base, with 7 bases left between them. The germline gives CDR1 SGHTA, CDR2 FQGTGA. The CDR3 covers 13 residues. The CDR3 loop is CASSSSGNTEAFF. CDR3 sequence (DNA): TGTGCCAGCAGCTCCTCGGGGAACACTGAAGCTTTCTTT.

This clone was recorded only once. CDR3 sequence reads: CASSLAGNSEKLFF. Here the CDR3 DNA reads TGTGCCAGCAGCTTAGCGGGGAATAGTGAAAAACTGTTTTTT. V gene TRBV13 combines with J gene TRBJ1-4; no firm D call. CDR3 length equals 14 residues. The V gene's germline CDR1 is PRHDT and CDR2 FYEKMQ (reference sequence). The ends were cut back, 1 base at V and 7 bases at J, with 10 bases in the middle.

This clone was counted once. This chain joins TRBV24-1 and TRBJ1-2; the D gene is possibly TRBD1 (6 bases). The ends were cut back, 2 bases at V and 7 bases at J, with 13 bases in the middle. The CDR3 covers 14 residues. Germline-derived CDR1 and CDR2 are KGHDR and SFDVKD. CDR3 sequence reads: CATSDSGAVGGYTF. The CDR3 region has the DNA TGTGCCACCAGTGATTCAGGGGCAGTCGGTGGCTACACCTTC.

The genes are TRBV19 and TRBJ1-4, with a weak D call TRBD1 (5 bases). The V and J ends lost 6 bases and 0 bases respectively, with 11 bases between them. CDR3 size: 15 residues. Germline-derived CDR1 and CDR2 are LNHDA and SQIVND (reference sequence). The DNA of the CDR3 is TGTGCCAGTAGCGTGACAGATGCAACTAATGAAAAACTGTTTTTT. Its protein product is CASSVTDATNEKLFF.

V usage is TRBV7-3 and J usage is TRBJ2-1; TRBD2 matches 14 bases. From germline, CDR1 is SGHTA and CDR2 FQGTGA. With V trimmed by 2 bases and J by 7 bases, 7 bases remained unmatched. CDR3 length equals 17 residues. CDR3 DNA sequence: TGTGCCAGCAGCTTATCTCCGGGACTAGCGGGAGTAAATGAGCAGTTCTTC. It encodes CASSLSPGLAGVNEQFF.

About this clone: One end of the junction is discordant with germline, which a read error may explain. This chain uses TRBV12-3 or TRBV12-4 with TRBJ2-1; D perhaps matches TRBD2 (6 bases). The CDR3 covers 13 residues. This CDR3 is CASTLTGVNEQFF. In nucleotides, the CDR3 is TGTGCCAGCACTTTAACGGGGGTCAATGAGCAGTTCTTC.

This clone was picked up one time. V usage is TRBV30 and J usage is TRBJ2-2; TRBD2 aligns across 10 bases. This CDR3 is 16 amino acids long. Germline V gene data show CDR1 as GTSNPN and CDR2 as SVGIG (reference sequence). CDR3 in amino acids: CATELAGWGGSGELFF. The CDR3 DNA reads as TGTGCTACGGAACTAGCGGGGTGGGGAGGATCCGGGGAGCTGTTTTTT. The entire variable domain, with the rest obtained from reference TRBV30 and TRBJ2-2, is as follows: SQTIHQWPATLVQPVGSPLSLECTVEGTSNPNLYWYRQAAGRGLQLLFYSVGIGQISSEVPQNLSASRPQDRQFILSSKKLLLSDSGFYLCATELAGWGGSGELFFGEGSRLTVL.

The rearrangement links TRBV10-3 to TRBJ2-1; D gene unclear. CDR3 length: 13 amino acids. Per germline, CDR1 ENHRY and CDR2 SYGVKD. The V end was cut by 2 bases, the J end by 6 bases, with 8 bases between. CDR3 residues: CAISEGQTNEQFF. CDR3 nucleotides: TGTGCCATCAGTGAGGGGCAGACCAATGAGCAGTTCTTC.

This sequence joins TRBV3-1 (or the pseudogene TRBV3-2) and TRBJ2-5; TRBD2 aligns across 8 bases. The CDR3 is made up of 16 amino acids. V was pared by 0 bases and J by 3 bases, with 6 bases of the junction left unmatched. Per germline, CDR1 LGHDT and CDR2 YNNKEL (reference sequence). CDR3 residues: CASSQDLSGGEETQYF. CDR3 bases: TGTGCCAGCAGCCAAGATCTGAGCGGGGGAGAAGAGACCCAGTACTTC.

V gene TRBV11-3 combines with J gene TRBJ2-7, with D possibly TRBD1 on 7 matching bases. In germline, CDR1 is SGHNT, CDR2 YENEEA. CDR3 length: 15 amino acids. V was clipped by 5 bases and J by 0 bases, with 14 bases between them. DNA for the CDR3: TGTGCCAGCAGCCCCGGAGGGGGCGCCTCCTACGAGCAGTACTTC. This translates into CASSPGGGASYEQYF.

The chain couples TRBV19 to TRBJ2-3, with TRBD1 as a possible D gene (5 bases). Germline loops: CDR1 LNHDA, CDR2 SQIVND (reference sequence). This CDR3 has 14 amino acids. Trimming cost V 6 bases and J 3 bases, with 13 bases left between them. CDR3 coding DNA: TGTGCCAGTAGAAAAGAAACAGGAACAGATACGCAGTATTTT. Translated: CASRKETGTDTQYF.

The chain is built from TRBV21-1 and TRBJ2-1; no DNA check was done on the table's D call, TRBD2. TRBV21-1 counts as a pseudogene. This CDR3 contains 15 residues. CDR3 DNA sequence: TGTGCCAGCAGCAAAGGGACTAGCGGGAGTAATGAGCAGTTCTTC. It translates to CASSKGTSGSNEQFF.

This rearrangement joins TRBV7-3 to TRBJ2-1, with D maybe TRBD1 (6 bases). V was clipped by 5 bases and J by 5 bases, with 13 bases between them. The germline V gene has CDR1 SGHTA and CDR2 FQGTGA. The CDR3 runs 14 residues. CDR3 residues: CASSPGAANNEQFF. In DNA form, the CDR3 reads TGTGCCAGCAGCCCAGGGGCAGCAAACAATGAGCAGTTCTTC.

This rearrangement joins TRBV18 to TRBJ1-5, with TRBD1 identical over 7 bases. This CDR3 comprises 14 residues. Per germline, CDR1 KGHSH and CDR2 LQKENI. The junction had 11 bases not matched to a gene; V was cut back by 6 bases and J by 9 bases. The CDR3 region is CASSPDRVAGPQHF. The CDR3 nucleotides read TGTGCCAGCTCGCCAGACAGGGTAGCCGGGCCCCAGCATTTT.

CDR3 coding DNA: TGTGCCAGTAGTGTTAGACAGATGCTTGGAACCTACGAGCAGTACTTC. Protein sequence: CASSVRQMLGTYEQYF. V gene TRBV19 combines with J gene TRBJ2-7, with a possible D match to TRBD1 (5 bases). This CDR3 contains 16 residues. Germline loops: CDR1 LNHDA, CDR2 SQIVND (reference sequence). Trimming shortened V by 5 bases and J by 2 bases, and 19 bases separated the two germline ends.

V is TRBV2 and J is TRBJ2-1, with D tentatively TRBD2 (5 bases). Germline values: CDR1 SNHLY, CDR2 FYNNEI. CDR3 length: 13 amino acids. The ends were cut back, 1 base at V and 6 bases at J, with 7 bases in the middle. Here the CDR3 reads CASSEERVNEQFF. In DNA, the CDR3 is TGTGCCAGCAGTGAAGAGAGGGTCAATGAGCAGTTCTTC.

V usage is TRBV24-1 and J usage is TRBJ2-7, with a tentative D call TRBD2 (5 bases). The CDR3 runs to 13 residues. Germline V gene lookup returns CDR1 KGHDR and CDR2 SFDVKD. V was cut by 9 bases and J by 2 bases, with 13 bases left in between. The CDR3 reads CATLTRGTYEQYF. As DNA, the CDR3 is TGTGCCACCCTCACCCGGGGAACCTACGAGCAGTACTTC.

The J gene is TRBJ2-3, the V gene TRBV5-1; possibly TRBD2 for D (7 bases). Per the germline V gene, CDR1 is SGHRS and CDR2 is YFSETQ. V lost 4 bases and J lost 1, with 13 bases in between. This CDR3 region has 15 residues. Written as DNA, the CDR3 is TGCGCCAGCAGCGCAAAGGGGGGGGGCACAGATACGCAGTATTTT. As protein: CASSAKGGGTDTQYF.

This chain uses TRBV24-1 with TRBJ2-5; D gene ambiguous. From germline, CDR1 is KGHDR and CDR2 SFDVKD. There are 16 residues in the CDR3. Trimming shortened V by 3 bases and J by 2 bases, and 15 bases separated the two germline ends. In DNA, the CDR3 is TGTGCCACCAGTGATCCCCTGCCAGGAACACAAGAGACCCAGTACTTC. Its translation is CATSDPLPGTQETQYF.

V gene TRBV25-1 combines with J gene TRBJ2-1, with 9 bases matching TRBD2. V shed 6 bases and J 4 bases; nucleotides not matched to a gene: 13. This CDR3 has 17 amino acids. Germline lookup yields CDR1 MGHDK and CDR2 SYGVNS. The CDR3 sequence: CASSRRLLAGPYNEQFF. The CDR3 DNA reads TGTGCCAGCAGCAGACGGTTGCTAGCGGGACCGTACAATGAGCAGTTCTTC.

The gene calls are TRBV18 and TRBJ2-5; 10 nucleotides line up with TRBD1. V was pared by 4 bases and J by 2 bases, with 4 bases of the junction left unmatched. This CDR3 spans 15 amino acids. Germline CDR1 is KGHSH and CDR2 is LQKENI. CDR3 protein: CASSRTGQGQETQYF. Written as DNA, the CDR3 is TGTGCCAGCTCACGCACGGGACAGGGGCAAGAGACCCAGTACTTC.